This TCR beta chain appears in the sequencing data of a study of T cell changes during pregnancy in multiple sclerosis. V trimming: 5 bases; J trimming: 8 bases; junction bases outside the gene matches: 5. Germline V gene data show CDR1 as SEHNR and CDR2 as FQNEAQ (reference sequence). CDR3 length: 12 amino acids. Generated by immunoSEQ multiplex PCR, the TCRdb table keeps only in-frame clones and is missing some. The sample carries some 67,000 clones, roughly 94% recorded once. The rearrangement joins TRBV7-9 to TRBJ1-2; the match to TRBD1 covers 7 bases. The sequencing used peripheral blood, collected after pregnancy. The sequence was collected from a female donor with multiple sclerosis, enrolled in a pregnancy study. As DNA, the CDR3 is TGTGCCAGCAGCCCTCGGACAGGCGGCTACACCTTC. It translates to CASSPRTGGYTF.